Below, 27 T cell receptor beta chains from the same sample are listed, as sequenced in a study of shared clonotypes between healthy human individuals. Sequenced by immunoSEQ multiplex PCR; TCRdb stores in-frame clones only, minus some. Of over a million clones in the sample, more than 60% were seen once. Sequenced material: memory CD4+ T cells sorted from blood. The subset denotes: CD45RA-negative fraction. The receptor set was obtained from a man aged 18 to 30 in good health.

This clone was counted at least ten times. Other DNA sequences from this sample encode an identical CDR3 as well. This chain uses TRBV18 with TRBJ1-2; D gene uncertain. The CDR3 is 13 amino acids. The germline CDR1 and CDR2 sequences are KGHSH and LQKENI. V lost 0 bases and J 6 bases, leaving 8 bases between the germline ends. The CDR3 here is CASSPPVGDGYTF. The CDR3 coding sequence is TGTGCCAGCTCACCACCGGTCGGAGATGGCTACACCTTC. The entire variable domain, with the rest obtained from reference TRBV18 and TRBJ1-2, is as follows: NAGVMQNPRHLVRRRGQEARLRCSPMKGHSHVYWYRQLPEEGLKFMVYLQKENIIDESGMPKERFSAEFPKEGPSILRIQQVVRGDSAAYFCASSPPVGDGYTFGSGTRLTVV.

This clone has only a few counts. V usage is TRBV23-1 and J usage is TRBJ1-4; D not resolved. TRBV23-1 is flagged as an ORF with uncertain function. With 4 bases removed from V and 7 bases from J, the gap between germline ends came to 19 bases. CDR3 length: 16 amino acids. The CDR3 protein is CASSPSRRALGEKLFF. The CDR3 DNA is TGCGCCAGCAGTCCCTCACGGAGGGCACTGGGTGAAAAACTGTTTTTT.

This chain connects TRBV6-6 to TRBJ1-5, with D possibly matching TRBD1 (6 bases). V was clipped by 0 bases and J by 1 base, with 10 bases between them. Germline V gives CDR1 MNHNY, CDR2 SVGAGI (reference sequence). This CDR3 comprises 16 residues. DNA of the CDR3: TGTGCCAGCAGTTACTCGCCAGGGGTGAGCAATCAGCCCCAGCATTTT. Translating gives CASSYSPGVSNQPQHF.

There are a few counts of this clone. The rearrangement uses TRBV10-3 and TRBJ1-6; TRBD1 matches at 9 bases. The CDR3 totals 14 residues. V lost 3 bases to trimming and J lost 10 bases; unmatched junction nucleotides: 4. Per germline, CDR1 ENHRY and CDR2 SYGVKD. The DNA for the CDR3 is TGTGCCATCAGTGACCGGGACAGGGCCTCACCCCTCCACTTT. Encoded protein: CAISDRDRASPLHF.

The rearrangement uses TRBV28 and TRBJ2-5; TRBD1 agrees at 8 bases. In germline, CDR1 is MDHEN, CDR2 SYDVKM. The CDR3 spans 16 residues. Trimming removed 5 bases from V and 2 bases from J; junction bases left unmatched: 10. CDR3: CASSPGQVTTQETQYF. CDR3 nucleotide sequence: TGTGCCAGCAGTCCGGGACAGGTCACCACTCAAGAGACCCAGTACTTC.

This clone was seen more than once but under ten times. The chain joins TRBV10-1 to TRBJ1-1, with a possible D match to TRBD1 (5 bases). Trimming removed 4 bases at V and 4 bases at J, with 10 bases between. The CDR3 consists of 13 residues. From germline, CDR1 is WNHNN and CDR2 SYGVQD (reference sequence). CDR3 in DNA: TGCGCCAGCAGTGTTAAGAGGGGCACTGAAGCTTTCTTT. Protein: CASSVKRGTEAFF.

The rearrangement links TRBV27 to TRBJ1-4, with D maybe TRBD1 (5 bases). The CDR3 has 19 amino acids. Germline CDR1 and CDR2: MNHEY and SMNVEV (reference sequence). The germline V and J ends were trimmed by 1 base and 3 bases, with 21 bases remaining between them. The CDR3 is CASSLCIWYRKGSNEKLFF. CDR3 nucleotide sequence: TGTGCCAGCAGTTTATGCATTTGGTACAGGAAGGGGTCTAATGAAAAACTGTTTTTT.

This chain links TRBV2 with TRBJ2-7; TRBD2 matches 8 bases. Germline V gene lookup returns CDR1 SNHLY and CDR2 FYNNEI. The V segment lost 4 bases and the J segment 5 bases; nucleotides outside the gene matches: 7. This CDR3 is 14 amino acids long. Written as DNA, the CDR3 is TGTGCCAGCAGTGTTCAGCGGGGGCTGGACGAGCAGTACTTC. Residues: CASSVQRGLDEQYF.

The chain has TRBV5-5 and TRBJ2-3, with D uncertain. CDR3 length equals 14 residues. Germline CDR1 reads SGHKS; CDR2 reads YYEKEE (reference sequence). The V end was cut by 2 bases, the J end by 0 bases, with 7 bases between. The CDR3 sequence: CASSFGYSTDTQYF. The DNA for the CDR3 is TGTGCCAGCAGCTTCGGGTATAGCACAGATACGCAGTATTTT.

The chain links TRBV4-1 to TRBJ1-2; no clear D gene. CDR3 length: 15 amino acids. The V end was cut by 0 bases, the J end by 5 bases, with 13 bases between. Germline loops: CDR1 MGHRA, CDR2 YSYEKL. CDR3 DNA: TGCGCCAGCAGCCAAGAAGGCACCACCCCTTATGGCTACACCTTC. It is translated as CASSQEGTTPYGYTF.

The gene calls are TRBV23-1 and TRBJ2-6; no definite D call. TRBV23-1 is classed as an ORF, of uncertain function. Trimming left V 7 bases short and J 0 bases short, with 7 bases between. The CDR3 runs 14 residues. This CDR3 reads CASKTSSGANVLTF. The CDR3 bases are TGCGCCAGCAAGACGAGCTCTGGGGCCAACGTCCTGACTTTC.

This rearrangement joins TRBV18 to TRBJ2-6; maybe TRBD1 (6 bases). Germline loops: CDR1 KGHSH, CDR2 LQKENI. The CDR3 length is 16 residues. V dropped 3 bases and J dropped 4 bases, with 13 bases sitting between them. In DNA, the CDR3 is TGTGCCAGCTCACCTGAAACAGGGTTCGGGGCCAACGTCCTGACTTTC. This gives the protein CASSPETGFGANVLTF. The whole variable domain, remainder taken from reference TRBV18 and TRBJ2-6, is NAGVMQNPRHLVRRRGQEARLRCSPMKGHSHVYWYRQLPEEGLKFMVYLQKENIIDESGMPKERFSAEFPKEGPSILRIQQVVRGDSAAYFCASSPETGFGANVLTFGAGSRLTVL.

The genes are TRBV18 and TRBJ1-1; the D is unclear. This CDR3 is built from 11 residues. CDR1 and CDR2 (germline): KGHSH, LQKENI. Trimming pared 3 bases from V and 10 bases from J, leaving 9 bases between. CDR3: CASSPLAGAFF. As DNA, the CDR3 is TGTGCCAGCTCACCCCTAGCGGGAGCTTTCTTT.

The rearrangement uses TRBV5-6 and TRBJ2-5; D is uncertain. CDR1 is SGHDT and CDR2 is YYEEEE in the germline V gene. CDR3 length equals 13 residues. V was clipped by 2 bases and J by 2 bases, with 7 bases between them. CDR3: CASSFNSQETQYF. In nucleotides, the CDR3 is TGTGCCAGCAGCTTTAACAGTCAAGAGACCCAGTACTTC.

This chain links TRBV6-1 with TRBJ1-2; no firm D call. Trimming shortened V by 3 bases and J by 1 base, and 9 bases separated the two germline ends. Per germline, CDR1 MNHNS and CDR2 SASEGT. This CDR3 region has 14 residues. CDR3: CASSEPGFNYGYTF. As DNA, the CDR3 is TGTGCCAGCAGTGAGCCTGGTTTTAACTATGGCTACACCTTC.

The sample holds a few counts of this clone. In DNA form, the CDR3 reads TGTGCCTGGTCGGTTGAGGTGCAGACCCAGTACTTC. Translating it yields CAWSVEVQTQYF. The chain recombines TRBV30 with TRBJ2-5; D is unclear. CDR1 is GTSNPN, CDR2 SVGIG, per germline (reference sequence). Trimming removed 5 bases from V and 6 bases from J, with 13 bases in between. The CDR3 contains 12 residues. Together with reference TRBV30 and TRBJ2-5, the CDR3 gives the full variable domain: SQTIHQWPATLVQPVGSPLSLECTVEGTSNPNLYWYRQAAGRGLQLLFYSVGIGQISSEVPQNLSASRPQDRQFILSSKKLLLSDSGFYLCAWSVEVQTQYFGPGTRLLVL.

The rearrangement joins TRBV28 to TRBJ2-3; D ambiguous. With 4 bases removed from V and 0 bases from J, the gap between germline ends came to 11 bases. CDR1 and CDR2 (germline): MDHEN, SYDVKM. The CDR3 contains 15 residues. The DNA for the CDR3 is TGTGCCAGCAGTTCGGGTACCCTTAGCACAGATACGCAGTATTTT. This sequence encodes CASSSGTLSTDTQYF.

The chain employs TRBV11-2 and TRBJ2-1, with D perhaps TRBD2 (6 bases). Germline CDR1 and CDR2: SGHAT and FQNNGV. This CDR3 has 14 residues. Between the trimmed V and J ends, which lost 5 bases and 12 bases, there was a span of 20 bases. CDR3 coding DNA: TGTGCCAGCAGCATTGGCGGGTCGGGAGAGGGGCAGTTCTTC. Translated, it gives CASSIGGSGEGQFF.

The V call is TRBV2, the J call TRBJ2-2; TRBD1 matches at 7 bases. This CDR3 region has 14 residues. V lost 6 bases and J lost 7; bases outside the gene matches: 8. The germline gives CDR1 SNHLY, CDR2 FYNNEI. The CDR3: CASRVTGYNGELFF. CDR3 nucleotide sequence: TGTGCCAGCAGGGTGACAGGGTACAACGGGGAGCTGTTTTTT.

CDR3 nucleotides: TGTGCCTGGGAAAAACTAGCGGGGGAAAACAATGAGCAGTTCTTC. This encodes CAWEKLAGENNEQFF. V and J are TRBV30 and TRBJ2-1, with TRBD2 matching 11 bases. This CDR3 has 15 residues. CDR1 and CDR2 from the germline V gene are GTSNPN and SVGIG (reference sequence). The ends lost 5 bases at V and 5 bases at J; junction bases unmatched: 8.

This chain uses TRBV11-2 with TRBJ2-2; D is unresolved. Germline CDR1 is SGHAT and CDR2 is FQNNGV. The V end was cut by 1 base, the J end by 7 bases, with 4 bases between. CDR3 size: 12 residues. CDR3 sequence (DNA): TGTGCCAGCAGCTTAGTCGTCGGGGAGCTGTTTTTT. Translating it yields CASSLVVGELFF.

V is TRBV5-1 and J is TRBJ2-3; 9 bases agree with TRBD2. CDR1 is SGHRS and CDR2 is YFSETQ in the germline V gene. This CDR3 has 17 amino acids. The trim removed 1 base at V and 2 bases at J, leaving 8 bases unmatched. The CDR3 DNA is TGCGCCAGCAGCTTGCCGTCCAGCGGGGGGTACACAGATACGCAGTATTTT. It encodes CASSLPSSGGYTDTQYF.

This clone has just one count. The V call is TRBV18, the J call TRBJ1-5; the D is unclear. V was trimmed by 4 bases and J by 5 bases, leaving 9 bases between them. Germline CDR1 is KGHSH and CDR2 is LQKENI. The CDR3 loop spans 13 amino acids. CDR3 sequence reads: CASSLGRDQPQHF. The CDR3 region has the DNA TGTGCCAGCTCACTCGGGAGGGATCAGCCCCAGCATTTT.

The chain employs TRBV19 and TRBJ1-5, with D maybe TRBD1 (6 bases). From germline, CDR1 is LNHDA and CDR2 SQIVND (reference sequence). Trimming took 6 bases from V and 7 from J, leaving 16 bases between them. This CDR3 is 14 amino acids long. In DNA form, the CDR3 reads TGTGCCAGTAGATCCATCGGGGGCAGCCAGCCCCAGCATTTT. Translation gives CASRSIGGSQPQHF.

The chain combines TRBV28 with TRBJ2-2; D ambiguous. CDR3 length: 13 amino acids. Germline V gene data show CDR1 as MDHEN and CDR2 as SYDVKM. Between the trimmed V and J ends, which lost 2 bases and 7 bases, there was a span of 8 bases. CDR3 DNA: TGTGCCAGCAGTTTAAGTTCTGACGGGGAGCTGTTTTTT. It encodes CASSLSSDGELFF.

The V gene is TRBV11-3, the J gene TRBJ2-3; unclear D gene. Germline V gives CDR1 SGHNT, CDR2 YENEEA. V was trimmed by 5 bases and J by 4 bases, leaving 22 bases between them. This CDR3 spans 17 amino acids. The chain's CDR3 is CASSIGSSTKMADTQYF. For the CDR3, the DNA is TGTGCCAGCAGCATAGGGTCGAGCACCAAGATGGCAGATACGCAGTATTTT.

The chain has TRBV7-2 and TRBJ2-2; 13 bases agree with TRBD2. In germline, CDR1 is SGHTA, CDR2 FQGNSA. This CDR3 has 15 amino acids. The J segment lost 6 bases and the V segment lost 5 bases, leaving 3 bases of the junction unmatched. Written as DNA, the CDR3 is TGTGCCAGCAGCCCGGGACTAGCGGGACCCGGGGAGCTGTTTTTT. Protein: CASSPGLAGPGELFF.